This T cell receptor beta chain was captured by sequencing in a study of T cells in Graves' hyperthyroidism and ophthalmopathy. Template material for amplifying TCR beta CDR3 regions consisted of RNA transcripts. The HTBI primer set drove a first-round RT-PCR of the TCR CDR3. TCRdb reprocessed the multiplex PCR reads with MiXCR, giving one entry per CDR3 protein. The table includes approximately 320,000 distinct CDR3 sequences, 15% to 20% detected once. The CDR3 is 13 amino acids. V was trimmed by 2 bases and J by 5 bases, leaving 12 bases between them. Germline V gene sequence: CDR1 SQVTM, CDR2 ANQGSEA. The sample holds many counts of this clonotype.

This chain joins TRBV29-1 and TRBJ2-5, with TRBD1 as a possible D gene (5 bases). The source is a man aged 25 to 40 with Graves' hyperthyroidism. Sequencing was carried out using blood. The CDR3, as DNA: TGCAGCGTTGAATGGCAGGGTGTTGAGACCCAGTACTTC. It specifies CSVEWQGVETQYF.